The rows below give T cell receptor beta chains drawn from one sample of a study of cytomegalovirus exposure and HLA in healthy donors. The repertoire was sequenced with immunoSEQ multiplex PCR; TCRdb's copy has only in-frame clones and lacks some. The sample lists over 150,000 clones, approximately 72% occurring once. The specimen was PBMCs. Receptor source: a man between 50 and 59 years old in good health and CMV-seronegative. Both conserved end residues are part of each CDR3. The D gene is left open where the match is weak. Size is omitted from some rows. Given values are once, few, many or a class for expanded clones.

abundance: .
d_gene: TRBD1
j_gene: TRBJ1-1
v_gene: TRBV11-2
CDR3aa: CASSLDRTGNTEAFF
CDR3nt: TGTGCCAGCAGCTTAGATCGGACAGGGAACACTGAAGCTTTCTTT

abundance: few
d_gene: TRBD1
j_gene: TRBJ1-2
v_gene: TRBV7-8
CDR3aa: CASSGNRDRAGGYTF
CDR3nt: TGTGCCAGCAGCGGAAACCGGGACAGGGCGGGTGGCTACACCTTC

abundance: .
d_gene: .
j_gene: TRBJ2-7
v_gene: TRBV12-5
CDR3aa: CASGLPGTPYEQYF
CDR3nt: TGTGCTAGTGGTTTGCCCGGGACACCCTACGAGCAGTACTTC

abundance: few
d_gene: TRBD2
j_gene: TRBJ2-1
v_gene: TRBV7-2
CDR3aa: CASQGGGAANEQFF
CDR3nt: TGTGCCAGCCAAGGCGGGGGGGCAGCCAATGAGCAGTTCTTC

abundance: .
d_gene: TRBD1
j_gene: TRBJ1-1
v_gene: TRBV6-6
CDR3aa: CASSYTGGNTEAFF
CDR3nt: TGTGCCAGCAGTTACACAGGGGGCAACACTGAAGCTTTCTTT

abundance: .
d_gene: TRBD2
j_gene: TRBJ2-5
v_gene: TRBV10-1
CDR3aa: CASRGGQYF
CDR3nt: TGCGCCAGCAGGGGGGGGCAGTACTTC

abundance: .
d_gene: .
j_gene: TRBJ1-3
v_gene: TRBV9
CDR3aa: CASSVGGSHIGNTIYF
CDR3nt: TGTGCCAGCAGCGTAGGGGGCAGTCACATCGGAAACACCATATATTTT

abundance: .
d_gene: .
j_gene: TRBJ2-6
v_gene: TRBV5-1
CDR3aa: CASSLQISGANVLTF
CDR3nt: TGCGCCAGCAGCTTACAGATCTCTGGGGCCAACGTCCTGACTTTC

abundance: .
d_gene: .
j_gene: TRBJ2-5
v_gene: TRBV27
CDR3aa: CASRPLGGRETQYF
CDR3nt: TGTGCCAGCAGGCCTTTGGGGGGGCGAGAGACCCAGTACTTC

abundance: .
d_gene: TRBD2
j_gene: TRBJ2-4
v_gene: TRBV5-1
CDR3aa: CASSLVEGGLVNIQYF
CDR3nt: TGCGCCAGCAGCTTGGTCGAGGGAGGGTTGGTAAACATTCAGTACTTC

abundance: .
d_gene: TRBD1
j_gene: TRBJ2-3
v_gene: TRBV6-5
CDR3aa: CASSSTGTGPDTQYF
CDR3nt: TGTGCCAGCAGCTCAACCGGGACAGGACCAGATACGCAGTATTTT

abundance: .
d_gene: .
j_gene: TRBJ2-5
v_gene: TRBV5-1
CDR3aa: CASTIQGRETQYF
CDR3nt: TGCGCCAGCACCATACAGGGGAGGGAGACCCAGTACTTC

abundance: few
d_gene: TRBD2
j_gene: TRBJ2-2
v_gene: TRBV7-2
CDR3aa: CASSSGLAGGAGELFF
CDR3nt: TGTGCCAGCAGCTCGGGACTAGCGGGGGGGGCCGGGGAGCTGTTTTTT

abundance: few
d_gene: TRBD1
j_gene: TRBJ1-5
v_gene: TRBV5-1
CDR3aa: CASSLSSGGNQPQHF
CDR3nt: TGCGCCAGCAGCTTGTCGTCAGGGGGGAATCAGCCCCAGCATTTT

abundance: .
d_gene: TRBD2
j_gene: TRBJ2-3
v_gene: TRBV7-2
CDR3aa: CASRGGSRAGGDTQYF
CDR3nt: TGTGCCAGCCGCGGGGGCTCCCGTGCGGGGGGAGATACGCAGTATTTT

abundance: .
d_gene: .
j_gene: TRBJ2-6
v_gene: TRBV28
CDR3aa: CASSSPLATGANVLTF
CDR3nt: TGTGCCAGCAGTTCCCCCCTAGCGACCGGGGCCAACGTCCTGACTTTC

abundance: .
d_gene: TRBD1
j_gene: TRBJ1-2
v_gene: TRBV6-6
CDR3aa: CASSYSQGADGYTF
CDR3nt: TGTGCCAGCAGTTACTCCCAGGGGGCGGATGGCTACACCTTC

abundance: .
d_gene: TRBD1
j_gene: TRBJ1-2
v_gene: TRBV7-6
CDR3aa: CASSLTGTGGSYGYTF
CDR3nt: TGTGCCAGCAGCTTAACCGGGACAGGGGGTAGCTATGGCTACACCTTC

abundance: .
d_gene: .
j_gene: TRBJ2-7
v_gene: TRBV7-2
CDR3aa: CASSSSRAISYEQYF
CDR3nt: TGTGCCAGCAGCTCCAGCAGGGCAATCTCCTACGAGCAGTACTTC

abundance: .
d_gene: .
j_gene: TRBJ2-7
v_gene: TRBV27
CDR3aa: CASSQRQSTSYEQYF
CDR3nt: TGTGCCAGCAGTCAACGACAGAGCACTTCCTACGAGCAGTACTTC

abundance: .
d_gene: TRBD1
j_gene: TRBJ2-5
v_gene: TRBV15
CDR3aa: CATRDRQETQYF
CDR3nt: TGTGCCACCCGGGACAGGCAAGAGACCCAGTACTTC

abundance: once
d_gene: TRBD1
j_gene: TRBJ1-6
v_gene: TRBV6-4
CDR3aa: CASSPTGGNSPLHF
CDR3nt: TGTGCCAGCAGTCCGACAGGGGGTAATTCACCCCTCCACTTT

abundance: .
d_gene: .
j_gene: TRBJ1-5
v_gene: TRBV19
CDR3aa: CASSAGQGSNQPQHF
CDR3nt: TGTGCCAGTAGTGCCGGGCAGGGGAGCAATCAGCCCCAGCATTTT

abundance: .
d_gene: .
j_gene: TRBJ2-5
v_gene: TRBV11-2
CDR3aa: CASSTLGLRETQYF
CDR3nt: TGTGCCAGCAGCACCCTGGGGCTAAGAGAGACCCAGTACTTC

abundance: .
d_gene: TRBD1
j_gene: TRBJ1-1
v_gene: TRBV18
CDR3aa: CASSLRDGQGTEAFF
CDR3nt: TGTGCCAGCTCACTCAGGGACGGACAGGGTACTGAAGCTTTCTTT

abundance: .
d_gene: TRBD1
j_gene: TRBJ1-1
v_gene: TRBV7-2
CDR3aa: CASSLVGTGANTEAFF
CDR3nt: TGTGCCAGCAGCTTAGTGGGGACAGGGGCGAACACTGAAGCTTTCTTT

abundance: .
d_gene: TRBD1
j_gene: TRBJ1-3
v_gene: TRBV29-1
CDR3aa: CSVDQGANGNTIYF
CDR3nt: TGCAGCGTTGACCAGGGGGCGAACGGAAACACCATATATTTT

abundance: .
d_gene: TRBD1
j_gene: TRBJ1-1
v_gene: TRBV5-1
CDR3aa: CASSLRRDSEAFF
CDR3nt: TGCGCCAGCAGCCTACGCCGGGACAGTGAAGCTTTCTTT

abundance: .
d_gene: TRBD1
j_gene: TRBJ2-7
v_gene: TRBV6-5
CDR3aa: CASAIYRGPYEQYF
CDR3nt: TGTGCCAGCGCAATATACAGGGGCCCCTACGAGCAGTACTTC

abundance: .
d_gene: TRBD1
j_gene: TRBJ2-6
v_gene: TRBV7-8
CDR3aa: CASSLRGTGVTISGANVLTF
CDR3nt: TGTGCCAGCAGCTTAAGAGGGACAGGGGTCACTATTTCTGGGGCCAACGTCCTGACTTTC

abundance: .
d_gene: .
j_gene: TRBJ2-2
v_gene: TRBV7-2
CDR3aa: CASSLALGAAGELFF
CDR3nt: TGTGCTAGCAGCTTAGCACTGGGGGCGGCCGGGGAGCTGTTTTTT

abundance: .
d_gene: TRBD1
j_gene: TRBJ2-5
v_gene: TRBV6-5
CDR3aa: CASSTRTGAGTQYF
CDR3nt: TGTGCCAGCAGTACGAGGACAGGGGCGGGGACCCAGTACTTC

abundance: .
d_gene: .
j_gene: TRBJ1-1
v_gene: TRBV5-1
CDR3aa: CASSLALTNTEVFF
CDR3nt: TGCGCCAGCAGCTTGGCACTTACTAACACTGAAGTTTTCTTT

abundance: .
d_gene: TRBD1
j_gene: TRBJ1-4
v_gene: TRBV5-6
CDR3aa: CASSLGGGAGEKLFF
CDR3nt: TGTGCCAGCAGCTTGGGAGGGGGCGCGGGTGAAAAACTGTTTTTT

abundance: once
d_gene: TRBD2
j_gene: TRBJ2-3
v_gene: TRBV10-3
CDR3aa: CAISESGLATDTQYF
CDR3nt: TGTGCCATCAGTGAGTCCGGACTAGCTACCGATACGCAGTATTTT

abundance: .
d_gene: .
j_gene: TRBJ1-5
v_gene: TRBV18
CDR3aa: CASSPGARHQPQHF
CDR3nt: TGTGCCAGCTCACCAGGAGCTCGCCATCAGCCCCAGCATTTT

abundance: .
d_gene: TRBD2
j_gene: TRBJ2-1
v_gene: TRBV2
CDR3aa: CASSGGRGAQGEQFF
CDR3nt: TGTGCCAGCAGCGGCGGGCGGGGGGCCCAGGGGGAGCAGTTCTTC

abundance: .
d_gene: TRBD1
j_gene: TRBJ1-2
v_gene: TRBV6-4
CDR3aa: CASRNPTGQGAEGYTF
CDR3nt: TGTGCCAGCCGAAATCCGACTGGACAGGGGGCAGAAGGCTACACCTTC

abundance: .
d_gene: TRBD1
j_gene: TRBJ1-5
v_gene: TRBV7-2
CDR3aa: CASSLAGGSQPQHF
CDR3nt: TGTGCCAGCAGCTTAGCAGGGGGCAGTCAGCCCCAGCATTTT

abundance: .
d_gene: TRBD1
j_gene: TRBJ2-7
v_gene: TRBV7-7
CDR3aa: CASSLGPGGFYEQYF
CDR3nt: TGTGCTAGCAGCTTAGGACCAGGGGGTTTCTACGAGCAGTACTTC

abundance: .
d_gene: .
j_gene: TRBJ2-7
v_gene: TRBV6-1
CDR3aa: CASTLSRSSSYEQYF
CDR3nt: TGTGCCAGCACGCTATCGCGGAGCAGCTCCTACGAGCAGTACTTC

abundance: .
d_gene: TRBD1
j_gene: TRBJ1-1
v_gene: TRBV7-8
CDR3aa: CASSLRTGMVNTEAFF
CDR3nt: TGTGCCAGCAGCCTCCGGACAGGGATGGTGAACACTGAAGCTTTCTTT

abundance: few
d_gene: TRBD2
j_gene: TRBJ2-5
v_gene: TRBV6-6
CDR3aa: CASHSGGAVETQYF
CDR3nt: TGTGCCAGCCATAGCGGGGGGGCCGTTGAGACCCAGTACTTC